The sequence of this TCR beta chain was determined in a study of blood T cell repertoires in COVID-19. For the study at large: Spain, Italy and the United States supplied samples that represented acute and convalescent COVID-19. PBMCs, B-cell-depleted T cells, or T cells were the source of the cDNA or gDNA that made up the material.

Per the original methods: From reference gene primer amplification, estimates of nucleated cell counts were derived. This table comes from immunoSEQ multiplex PCR, and its TCRdb copy is limited to in-frame clones, with some not included. From that table come the V and J calls and clone size; the DNA was used to work out D and trimming. The table lists 95,000 to 150,000 clones, over 55% of them singletons. CDR1 SGHTA and CDR2 FQGNSA come from the germline V gene. Trimming took 1 base from V and 3 from J, leaving 16 bases between them. The CDR3 has 16 residues. The TCR was taken from a woman between 65 and 79 years old with acute or convalescent COVID-19. The genes are TRBV7-2 and TRBJ2-7; D gene uncertain. Sequencing was carried out using peripheral blood. The CDR3 DNA follows: TGTGCCAGCAGCTTAGGCGGAAGAGGCCTTTTCTACGAGCAGTACTTC. This gives the protein CASSLGGRGLFYEQYF.